This TCR beta chain emerged from a study of shared clonotypes between healthy human individuals. Study summary: Ranging from 18 to 49 in age, donors were a couple of women and a few men. Study outcomes and limitations: Non-shared clonotypes showed lower generation probabilities than clonotypes common to all four donors. Generally, estimated richness proved larger in naive subsets than it did in memory subsets.

A note on this clone: Its antigen is not identified.

Measured with immunoSEQ multiplex PCR; TCRdb has only the in-frame clones, and not every one. The sample contains about 1 million clones, approximately 68% of which appear only once. The ends were cut back, 0 bases at V and 1 base at J, with 7 bases in the middle. This CDR3 is 14 amino acids long. Germline V gene sequence: CDR1 SGHAT, CDR2 FQNNGV. This chain uses TRBV11-2 with TRBJ2-7; D gene ambiguous. The sequenced sample consisted of memory CD4+ T cells sorted from blood. Noted subset: CD45RA-negative fraction. The sequence came from a man younger than 35 in good health. In DNA, the CDR3 is TGTGCCAGCAGCTTAGATCCCAATTCCTACGAGCAGTACTTC. Residues: CASSLDPNSYEQYF. Combining the CDR3 with reference TRBV11-2 and TRBJ2-7 gives the whole variable domain EAGVAQSPRYKIIEKRQSVAFWCNPISGHATLYWYQQILGQGPKLLIQFQNNGVVDDSQLPKDRFSAERLKGVDSTLKIQPAKLEDSAVYLCASSLDPNSYEQYFGPGTRLTVT.